The sequence of this T cell receptor (beta chain) was determined in a study of T cell repertoires in cytomegalovirus infection. The overall study: In public TCR beta signatures, there were indications of both CMV infection and matching HLA type. The study, taken as a whole, reports: CMV-specific HLA-C-restricted TCR beta clonotypes dominated the ex vivo response. Of the TCR beta families, the public ones yielded a cumulative frequency that identified carriers of CMV plus the relevant HLA.

Only a few counts were recorded for this clonotype. The antigen is unknown. Per germline, CDR1 ENHRY and CDR2 SYGVKD. The CDR3 loop spans 14 amino acids. Trimming stripped 6 bases from V and 7 bases from J, with 13 bases between. TCRdb ran MiXCR on the reads and lists one entry per CDR3 protein. The repertoire holds around 490,000 distinct CDR3 sequences, with 26% as singletons. The chain has TRBV10-3 and TRBJ1-6, with TRBD1 as a possible D gene (5 bases). The TCR comes from a human donor in good health (CMV status not recorded). Some clones in this sample may be carry-over from other donors' samples. The sequencing sample was made of PBMCs. DNA for the CDR3: TGTGCCATCAGGGATGGGACTGACAATTCACCCCTCCACTTT. Its protein product is CAIRDGTDNSPLHF.